This note documents a single T cell receptor (beta chain) sequence. Antigen unknown. This sample is part of a study of cytomegalovirus exposure and HLA in healthy donors. The assay was immunoSEQ multiplex PCR, and TCRdb's table has in-frame clones only and misses some. The sample includes 67,000 or so clones, roughly 94% of them seen just once. This CDR3 is 17 amino acids long. The germline gives CDR1 SGHTA, CDR2 FQGTGA. J lost 2 bases, V lost 2 bases, and 6 bases had no gene match. Findings and caveats of the study: For most TCR sequences rarity was the rule, although some public TCRs occurred in many donors. That first-cohort TCR clusters tended to co-occur in the 100 to 150 validation repertoires was found in a later analysis. The study labeled more than 150 TCR beta chains cytomegalovirus-associated.

The chain joins TRBV7-3 to TRBJ2-1; 10 bases match TRBD2. Sample: PBMCs. The receptor comes from a man between 18 and 35 years old in good health and CMV-seropositive. DNA of the CDR3: TGTGCCAGCAGCTTAGGTATAGCGGGGGGTGCCTACAATGAGCAGTTCTTC. This encodes CASSLGIAGGAYNEQFF.